The sequence of this T cell receptor (beta chain) was determined in a study of OX40 agonist ivuxolimab in advanced cancers. Across the whole study: Ivuxolimab, an antibody acting as an agonist of OX40 (CD134), was used to treat patients. Each dose-escalation patient presented with hepatocellular carcinoma, melanoma, renal cell or head and neck cancer.

The CDR3 has 16 amino acids. The ends lost 3 bases at V and 5 bases at J; junction bases unmatched: 10. Germline V lookup: CDR1 GTSNPN, CDR2 SVGIG (reference sequence). Study-wide points: Several nonresponders also turned out to have low normalized T-cell clonal expansion. Expansion of clones was among the lowest in partial responders at 0.1-3.0 mg/kg.

The sample holds a few counts of this clone. Its antigen is currently unknown. Measured with immunoSEQ multiplex PCR; TCRdb has only the in-frame clones, and not every one. This table holds about 21,000 clones, around four fifths found once. The chain joins TRBV30 to TRBJ2-5, with 12 positions matching TRBD1. The source material was CD4+ or CD8+ T cells sorted from blood, sampled in a trial of the OX40 agonist ivuxolimab. This TCR was sampled from an adult with an advanced solid tumor such as melanoma, head and neck, liver or kidney cancer. In nucleotides, the CDR3 is TGTGCCTGGAGAGTTAGGGACAGGGGGCGCCGGGAGACCCAGTACTTC. This gives the protein CAWRVRDRGRRETQYF.